This paragraph reports one T cell receptor (beta chain). The PCR was carried out with 60 Vbeta primers and 13 Jbeta primers. Data came from immunoSEQ multiplex PCR; TCRdb stores just in-frame clones and leaves some out. The sample shows approximately 120,000 clones, roughly 70% of them seen only once. V lost 6 bases and J 5 bases, leaving 13 bases between the germline ends. From germline, CDR1 is SQVTM and CDR2 ANQGSEA. The CDR3 covers 13 residues. The sample comes from a study of cytomegalovirus exposure and HLA in healthy donors. The specimen was PBMCs. This TCR was sampled from a man between 35 and 55 years old in good health and CMV-seropositive. This chain connects TRBV29-1 to TRBJ2-2; weak D call: TRBD2 (6 bases). The CDR3 loop is CSVGGTSTGELFF. The CDR3, as DNA: TGCAGCGTCGGAGGGACCTCTACCGGGGAGCTGTTTTTT.